Each of the 4 T cell receptor beta chains below was sequenced from the same sample in a study of blood T cell repertoires in COVID-19. TCRdb's copy holds only in-frame clones and misses some; the assay was immunoSEQ multiplex PCR. The sample includes about 250,000 clones, approximately 85% seen only once; the top ten take 0.8%. The sequenced material came from peripheral blood. Source of these receptors: a woman aged 25 to 39 with acute or convalescent COVID-19.

This clone appeared a few times. The CDR3 DNA sequence: TGTGCCAGCAGCCGAGGACTAGCGGAGGCGAACACCGGGGAGCTGTTTTTT. Encoded protein: CASSRGLAEANTGELFF. V and J are TRBV7-8 and TRBJ2-2, with TRBD2 identical over 10 bases. Germline V lookup: CDR1 SGHVS, CDR2 FQNEAQ. CDR3 length: 17 residues. Trimming removed 5 bases from V and 0 bases from J; junction bases left unmatched: 6.

The gene calls are TRBV12-3 or TRBV12-4 and TRBJ2-7; D remains unclear. The CDR3 runs 12 residues. Trimming took 0 bases from V and 7 from J, leaving 7 bases between them. In DNA form, the CDR3 reads TGTGCCAGCAGTTTAGCGTCTCGGGAGCAGTACTTC. Protein: CASSLASREQYF.

This clone was seen a few times. The gene calls are TRBV27 and TRBJ2-3, with 10 bases that match TRBD2. CDR1 is MNHEY and CDR2 is SMNVEV in the germline V gene (reference sequence). This CDR3 is 16 amino acids long. V was clipped by 5 bases and J by 5 bases; unmatched bases: 10. CDR3 in amino acids: CASSASGRASGDTQYF. CDR3 DNA sequence: TGTGCCAGCAGTGCGAGCGGGAGGGCCTCGGGAGATACGCAGTATTTT.

The rearrangement uses TRBV9 and TRBJ2-3; 8 nucleotides align to TRBD2. The CDR3 contains 16 residues. With 2 bases clipped from V and 0 bases from J, the junction kept 5 bases outside the gene matches. CDR1 and CDR2 (germline): SGDLS, YYNGEE. As DNA, the CDR3 is TGTGCCAGCAGCGTTCGAGCGGGAGCCAGCACAGATACGCAGTATTTT. Protein product: CASSVRAGASTDTQYF.